Detailed here is one T cell receptor (beta chain). In terms of age and location, participants ranged from about 18 to 89 years and lived in under 30 US areas. Repertoires were generated with immunoSEQ multiplex PCR, while TCRdb's copy carries only in-frame clones and drops some. The sample consists of roughly 280,000 clones, 85% to 90% of them appearing once. This sample is drawn from a study of blood T cell repertoires in COVID-19. For the study at large: From the United States, Italy and Spain came samples of acute and convalescent COVID-19.

Source material: PBMCs or T cells enriched from blood (not recorded which). The TCR originated in a woman under 30 who had recovered from COVID-19.

DNA for the CDR3: TGTGCCAGCAGCCCAGGGACTAGCGGGGGGGCTTCGATAAATGAGCAGTTCTTC. Protein: CASSPGTSGGASINEQFF. The genes are TRBV13 and TRBJ2-1, with 16 bases that match TRBD2. From germline, CDR1 is PRHDT and CDR2 FYEKMQ (reference sequence). CDR3 length: 18 amino acids. V trimming: 5 bases; J trimming: 7 bases; junction bases outside the gene matches: 11.